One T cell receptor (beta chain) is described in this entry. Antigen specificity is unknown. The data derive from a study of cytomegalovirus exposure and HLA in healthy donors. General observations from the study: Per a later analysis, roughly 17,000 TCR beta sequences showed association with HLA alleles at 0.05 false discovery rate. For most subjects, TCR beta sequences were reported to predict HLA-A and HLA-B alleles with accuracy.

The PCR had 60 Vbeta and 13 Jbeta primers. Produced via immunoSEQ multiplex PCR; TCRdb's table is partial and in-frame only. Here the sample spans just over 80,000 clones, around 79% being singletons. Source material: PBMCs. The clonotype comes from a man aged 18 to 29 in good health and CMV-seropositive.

Here the CDR3 DNA reads TGTGCCAGCAGCTTAAAATCGGACACTGAAGCTTTCTTT. Amino acids: CASSLKSDTEAFF. The chain has TRBV7-9 and TRBJ1-1; D unresolved. The CDR3 has 13 residues. V was pared by 2 bases and J by 3 bases, with 7 bases between. CDR1 and CDR2 (germline): SEHNR, FQNEAQ (reference sequence).